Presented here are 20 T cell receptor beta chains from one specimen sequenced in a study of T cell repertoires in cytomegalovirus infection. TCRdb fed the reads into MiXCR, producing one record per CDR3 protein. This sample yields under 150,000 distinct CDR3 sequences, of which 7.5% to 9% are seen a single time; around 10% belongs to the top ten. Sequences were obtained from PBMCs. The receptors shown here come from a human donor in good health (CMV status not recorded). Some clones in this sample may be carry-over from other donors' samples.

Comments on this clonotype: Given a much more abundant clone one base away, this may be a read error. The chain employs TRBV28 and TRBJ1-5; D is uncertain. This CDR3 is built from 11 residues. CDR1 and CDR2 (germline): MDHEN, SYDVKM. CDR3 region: CASGFGQPQHF. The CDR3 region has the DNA TGTGCCAGCGGTTTTGGTCAGCCCCAGCATTTT. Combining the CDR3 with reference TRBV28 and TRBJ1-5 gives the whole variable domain DVKVTQSSRYLVKRTGEKVFLECVQDMDHENMFWYRQDPGLGLRLIYFSYDVKMKEKGDIPEGYSVSREKKERFSLILESASTNQTSMYLCASGFGQPQHFGDGTRLSIL.

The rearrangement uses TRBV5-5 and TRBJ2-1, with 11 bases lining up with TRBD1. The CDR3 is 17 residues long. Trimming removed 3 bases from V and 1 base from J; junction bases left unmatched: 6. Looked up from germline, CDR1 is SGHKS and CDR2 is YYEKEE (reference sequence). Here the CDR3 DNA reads TGTGCCAGCAGCTCCGGGACAGGGGGTGCGTCCTACAATGAGCAGTTCTTC. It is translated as CASSSGTGGASYNEQFF.

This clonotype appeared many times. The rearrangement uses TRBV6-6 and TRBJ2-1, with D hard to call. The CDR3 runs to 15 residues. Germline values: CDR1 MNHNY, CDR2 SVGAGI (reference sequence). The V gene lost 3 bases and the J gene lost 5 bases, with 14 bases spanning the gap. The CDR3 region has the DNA TGTGCCAGCAGTTATTCCCCGAGTTACGACAATGAGCAGTTCTTC. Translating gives CASSYSPSYDNEQFF.

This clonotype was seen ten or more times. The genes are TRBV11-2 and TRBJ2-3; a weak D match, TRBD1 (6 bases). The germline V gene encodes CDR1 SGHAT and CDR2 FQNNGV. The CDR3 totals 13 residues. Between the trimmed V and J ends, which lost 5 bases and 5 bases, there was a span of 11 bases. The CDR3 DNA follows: TGTGCCAGCAGCCAAGAGGGGGTAGATACGCAGTATTTT. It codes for CASSQEGVDTQYF. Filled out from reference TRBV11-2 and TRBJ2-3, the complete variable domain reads EAGVAQSPRYKIIEKRQSVAFWCNPISGHATLYWYQQILGQGPKLLIQFQNNGVVDDSQLPKDRFSAERLKGVDSTLKIQPAKLEDSAVYLCASSQEGVDTQYFGPGTRLTVL.

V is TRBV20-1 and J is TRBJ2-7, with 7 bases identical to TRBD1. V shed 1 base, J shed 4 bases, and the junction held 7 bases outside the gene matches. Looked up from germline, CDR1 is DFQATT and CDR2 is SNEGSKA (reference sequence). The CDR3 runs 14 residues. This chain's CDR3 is CSARVSDRRYEQYF. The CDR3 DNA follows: TGCAGTGCTAGAGTTTCGGACAGGAGGTACGAGCAGTACTTC.

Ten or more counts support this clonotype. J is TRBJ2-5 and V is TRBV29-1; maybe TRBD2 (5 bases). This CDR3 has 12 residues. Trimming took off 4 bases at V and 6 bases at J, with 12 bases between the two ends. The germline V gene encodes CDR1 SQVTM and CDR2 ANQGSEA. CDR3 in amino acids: CSVVAGPKTQYF. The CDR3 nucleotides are TGCAGCGTTGTTGCGGGTCCGAAGACCCAGTACTTC.

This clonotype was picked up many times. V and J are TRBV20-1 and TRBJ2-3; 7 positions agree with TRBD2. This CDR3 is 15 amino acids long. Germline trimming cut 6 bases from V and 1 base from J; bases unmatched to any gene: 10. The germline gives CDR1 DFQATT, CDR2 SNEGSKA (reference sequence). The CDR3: CSAPSGGEGTDTQYF. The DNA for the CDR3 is TGCAGTGCCCCGAGTGGGGGGGAGGGCACAGATACGCAGTATTTT.

The CDR3 spells CASSFRDRAFF. Here the CDR3 DNA reads TGTGCCAGCAGTTTTCGTGATAGAGCTTTCTTT. The chain is built from TRBV28 and TRBJ1-1; unclear D gene. The CDR3 length is 11 residues. Trimming pared 3 bases from V and 10 bases from J, leaving 9 bases between. Per the germline V gene, CDR1 is MDHEN and CDR2 is SYDVKM.

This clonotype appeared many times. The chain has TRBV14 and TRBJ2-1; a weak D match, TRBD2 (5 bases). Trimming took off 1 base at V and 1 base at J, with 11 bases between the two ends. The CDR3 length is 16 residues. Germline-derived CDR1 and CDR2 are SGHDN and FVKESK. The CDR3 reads CASSQGGRFSYNEQFF. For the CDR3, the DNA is TGTGCCAGCAGCCAAGGCGGGCGGTTTTCCTACAATGAGCAGTTCTTC. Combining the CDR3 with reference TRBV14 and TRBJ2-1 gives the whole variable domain EAGVTQFPSHSVIEKGQTVTLRCDPISGHDNLYWYRRVMGKEIKFLLHFVKESKQDESGMPNNRFLAERTGGTYSTLKVQPAELEDSGVYFCASSQGGRFSYNEQFFGPGTRLTVL.

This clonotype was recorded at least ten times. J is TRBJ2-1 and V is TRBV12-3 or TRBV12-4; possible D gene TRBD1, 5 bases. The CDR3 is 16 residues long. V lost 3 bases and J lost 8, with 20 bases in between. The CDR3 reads CASSFRAGRPKDEQFF. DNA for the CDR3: TGTGCCAGCAGTTTTAGGGCAGGGCGGCCGAAGGATGAGCAGTTCTTC.

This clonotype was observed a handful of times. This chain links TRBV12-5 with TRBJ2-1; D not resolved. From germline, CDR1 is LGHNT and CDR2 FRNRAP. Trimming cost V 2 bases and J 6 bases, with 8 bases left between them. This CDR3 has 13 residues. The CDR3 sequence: CASGLRQSNEQFF. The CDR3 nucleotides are TGTGCTAGTGGTTTGCGGCAGAGCAATGAGCAGTTCTTC.

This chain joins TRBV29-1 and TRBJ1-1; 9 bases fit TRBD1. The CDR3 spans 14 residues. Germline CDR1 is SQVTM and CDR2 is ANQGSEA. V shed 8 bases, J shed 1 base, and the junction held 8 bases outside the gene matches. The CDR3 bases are TGCAGCTCGGGACAGGGTACTGAGAACACTGAAGCTTTCTTT. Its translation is CSSGQGTENTEAFF.

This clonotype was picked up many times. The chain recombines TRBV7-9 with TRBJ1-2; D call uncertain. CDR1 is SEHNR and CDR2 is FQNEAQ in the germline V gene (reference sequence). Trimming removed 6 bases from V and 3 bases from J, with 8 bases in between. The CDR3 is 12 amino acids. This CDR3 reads CASSNWDYGYTF. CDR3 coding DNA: TGTGCCAGCAGTAACTGGGACTATGGCTACACCTTC.

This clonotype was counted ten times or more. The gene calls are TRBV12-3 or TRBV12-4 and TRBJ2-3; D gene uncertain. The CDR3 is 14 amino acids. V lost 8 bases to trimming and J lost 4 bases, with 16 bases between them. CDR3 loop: CASGRAVLPDTQYF. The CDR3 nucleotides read TGTGCCAGCGGTCGGGCAGTGCTCCCAGATACGCAGTATTTT.

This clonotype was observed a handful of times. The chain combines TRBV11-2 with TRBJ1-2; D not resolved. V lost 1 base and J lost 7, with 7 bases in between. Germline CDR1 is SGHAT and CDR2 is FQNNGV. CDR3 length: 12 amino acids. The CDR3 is CASSLVGTGYTF. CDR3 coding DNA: TGTGCCAGCAGCTTAGTTGGTACTGGCTACACCTTC.

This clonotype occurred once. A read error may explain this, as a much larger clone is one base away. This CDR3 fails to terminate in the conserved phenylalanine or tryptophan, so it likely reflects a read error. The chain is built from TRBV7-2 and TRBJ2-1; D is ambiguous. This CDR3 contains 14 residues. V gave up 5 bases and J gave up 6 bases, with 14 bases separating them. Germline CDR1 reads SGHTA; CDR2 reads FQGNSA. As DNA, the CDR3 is TGTGCCAGCAGCGTTCTTACGGCTACCAATGAGCAGTTCATC. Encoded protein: CASSVLTATNEQFI.

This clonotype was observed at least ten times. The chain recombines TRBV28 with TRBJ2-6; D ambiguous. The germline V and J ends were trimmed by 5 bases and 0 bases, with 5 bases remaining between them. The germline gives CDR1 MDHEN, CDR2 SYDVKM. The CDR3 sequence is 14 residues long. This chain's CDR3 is CASSRSSGANVLTF. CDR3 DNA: TGTGCCAGCAGTAGGTCCTCTGGGGCCAACGTCCTGACTTTC.

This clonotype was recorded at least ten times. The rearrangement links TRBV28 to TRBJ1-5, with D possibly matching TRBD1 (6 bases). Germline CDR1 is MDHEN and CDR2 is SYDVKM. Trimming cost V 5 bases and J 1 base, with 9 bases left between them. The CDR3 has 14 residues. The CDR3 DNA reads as TGTGCCAGCAGTGACACAGGGAGCAATCAGCCCCAGCATTTT. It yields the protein CASSDTGSNQPQHF. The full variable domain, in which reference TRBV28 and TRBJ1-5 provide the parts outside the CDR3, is DVKVTQSSRYLVKRTGEKVFLECVQDMDHENMFWYRQDPGLGLRLIYFSYDVKMKEKGDIPEGYSVSREKKERFSLILESASTNQTSMYLCASSDTGSNQPQHFGDGTRLSIL.

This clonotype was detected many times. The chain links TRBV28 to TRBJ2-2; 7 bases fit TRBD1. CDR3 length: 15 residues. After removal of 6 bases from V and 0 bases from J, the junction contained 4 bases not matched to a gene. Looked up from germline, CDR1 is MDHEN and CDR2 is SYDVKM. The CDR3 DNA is TGTGCCAGCAGGGACGGGACAGCGAACACCGGGGAGCTGTTTTTT. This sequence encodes CASRDGTANTGELFF.

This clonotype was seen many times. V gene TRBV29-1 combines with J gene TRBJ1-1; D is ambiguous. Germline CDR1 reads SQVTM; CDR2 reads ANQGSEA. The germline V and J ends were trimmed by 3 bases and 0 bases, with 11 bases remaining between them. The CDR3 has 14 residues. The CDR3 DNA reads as TGCAGCGTTGAGGCAGCTACCTTGAACACTGAAGCTTTCTTT. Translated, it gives CSVEAATLNTEAFF.